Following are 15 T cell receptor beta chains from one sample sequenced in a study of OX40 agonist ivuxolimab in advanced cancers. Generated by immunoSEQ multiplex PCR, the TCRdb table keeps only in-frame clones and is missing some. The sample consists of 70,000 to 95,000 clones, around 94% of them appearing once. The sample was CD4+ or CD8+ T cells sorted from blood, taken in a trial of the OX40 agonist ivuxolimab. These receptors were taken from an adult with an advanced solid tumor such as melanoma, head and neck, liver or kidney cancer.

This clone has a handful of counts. DNA for the CDR3: TGTGCCACCTTCCGGGGGGGATACAGTCAGCCCCAGCATTTT. As protein: CATFRGGYSQPQHF. The J gene is TRBJ1-5, the V gene TRBV6-1, with D perhaps matching TRBD1 (5 bases). The CDR3 runs to 14 residues. CDR1 MNHNS and CDR2 SASEGT come from the germline V gene. V was trimmed by 10 bases and J by 6 bases, leaving 19 bases between them.

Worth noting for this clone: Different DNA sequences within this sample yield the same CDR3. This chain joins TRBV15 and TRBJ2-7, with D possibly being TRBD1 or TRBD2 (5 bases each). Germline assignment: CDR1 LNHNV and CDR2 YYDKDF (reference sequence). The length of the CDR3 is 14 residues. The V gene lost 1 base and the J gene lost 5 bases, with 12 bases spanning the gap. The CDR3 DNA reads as TGTGCCACCAGCAGAGGGGGGTCTGGCGACGAGCAGTACTTC. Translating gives CATSRGGSGDEQYF. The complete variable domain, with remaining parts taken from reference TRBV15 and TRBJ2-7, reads DAMVIQNPRYQVTQFGKPVTLSCSQTLNHNVMYWYQQKSSQAPKLLFHYYDKDFNNEADTPDNFQSRRPNTSFCFLDIRSPGLGDTAMYLCATSRGGSGDEQYFGPGTRLTVT.

CDR3 sequence: CASSLRQMNTEAFF. The CDR3 region has the DNA TGTGCCAGCAGTTTACGACAGATGAACACTGAAGCTTTCTTT. The chain recombines TRBV27 with TRBJ1-1; TRBD1 is a possible D gene (5 bases). Trimming took 2 bases from V and 0 from J, leaving 7 bases between them. The CDR3 spans 14 residues. Looked up from germline, CDR1 is MNHEY and CDR2 is SMNVEV (reference sequence).

The CDR3 here is CASSESRFETQYF. The CDR3 bases are TGCGCCAGCAGTGAGTCGAGGTTCGAGACCCAGTACTTC. The rearrangement uses TRBV10-2 and TRBJ2-5, with D unresolved. Per germline, CDR1 WSHSY and CDR2 SAAADI. Trimming left V 0 bases short and J 5 bases short, with 7 bases between. There are 13 residues in the CDR3.

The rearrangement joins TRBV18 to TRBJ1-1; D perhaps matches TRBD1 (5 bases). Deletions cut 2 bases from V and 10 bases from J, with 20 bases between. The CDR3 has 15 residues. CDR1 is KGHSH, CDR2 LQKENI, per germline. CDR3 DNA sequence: TGTGCCAGCTCACCAGATGGGCCCGGCGCCGGGGGAGCTTTCTTT. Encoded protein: CASSPDGPGAGGAFF. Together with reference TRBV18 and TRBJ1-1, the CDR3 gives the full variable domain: NAGVMQNPRHLVRRRGQEARLRCSPMKGHSHVYWYRQLPEEGLKFMVYLQKENIIDESGMPKERFSAEFPKEGPSILRIQQVVRGDSAAYFCASSPDGPGAGGAFFGQGTRLTVV.

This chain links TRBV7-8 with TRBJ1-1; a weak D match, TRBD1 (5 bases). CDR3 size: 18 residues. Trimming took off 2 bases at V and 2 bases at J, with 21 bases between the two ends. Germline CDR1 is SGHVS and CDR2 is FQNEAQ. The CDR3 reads CASSLIPIHPGANTEAFF. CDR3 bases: TGTGCCAGCAGCTTAATCCCGATCCACCCCGGGGCTAACACTGAAGCTTTCTTT.

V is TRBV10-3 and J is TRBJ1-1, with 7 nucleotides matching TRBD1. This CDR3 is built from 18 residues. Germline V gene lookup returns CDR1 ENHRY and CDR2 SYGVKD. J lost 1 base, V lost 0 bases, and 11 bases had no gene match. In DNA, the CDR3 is TGTGCCATCAGTGAGTCCCCTGCGACAGGGTGGTCGAACACTGAAGCTTTCTTT. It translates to CAISESPATGWSNTEAFF.

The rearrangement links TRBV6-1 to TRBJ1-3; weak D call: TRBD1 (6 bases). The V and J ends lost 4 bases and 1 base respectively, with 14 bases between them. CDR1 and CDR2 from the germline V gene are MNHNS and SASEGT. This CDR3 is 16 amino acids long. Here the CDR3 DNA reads TGTGCCAGCAGTGGATGGATCACAGGGTCTGGAAACACCATATATTTT. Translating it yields CASSGWITGSGNTIYF.

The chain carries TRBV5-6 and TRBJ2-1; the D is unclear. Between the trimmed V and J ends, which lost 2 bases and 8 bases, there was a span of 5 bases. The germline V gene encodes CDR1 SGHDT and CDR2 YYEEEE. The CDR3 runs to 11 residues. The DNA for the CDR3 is TGTGCCAGCAGCTTCATGTATGAGCAGTTCTTC. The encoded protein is CASSFMYEQFF.

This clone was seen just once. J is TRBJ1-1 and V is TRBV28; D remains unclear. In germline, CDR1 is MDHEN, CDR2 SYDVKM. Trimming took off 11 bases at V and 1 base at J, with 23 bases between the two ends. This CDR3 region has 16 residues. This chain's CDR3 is CASQEEGSTGNTEAFF. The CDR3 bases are TGTGCCTCCCAAGAGGAGGGCTCCACCGGGAACACTGAAGCTTTCTTT.

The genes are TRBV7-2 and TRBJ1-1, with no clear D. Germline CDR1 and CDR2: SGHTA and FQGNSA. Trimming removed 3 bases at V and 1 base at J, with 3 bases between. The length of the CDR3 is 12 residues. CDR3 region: CASSFRNTEAFF. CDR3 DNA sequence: TGTGCCAGCAGCTTCAGGAACACTGAAGCTTTCTTT.

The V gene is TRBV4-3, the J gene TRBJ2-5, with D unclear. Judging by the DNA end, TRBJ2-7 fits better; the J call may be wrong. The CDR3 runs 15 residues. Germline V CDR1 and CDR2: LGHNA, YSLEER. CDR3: CASSQDRVTWNEQYF. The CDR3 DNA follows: TGCGCCAGCAGCCAAGATAGGGTAACTTGGAACGAGCAGTACTTC.

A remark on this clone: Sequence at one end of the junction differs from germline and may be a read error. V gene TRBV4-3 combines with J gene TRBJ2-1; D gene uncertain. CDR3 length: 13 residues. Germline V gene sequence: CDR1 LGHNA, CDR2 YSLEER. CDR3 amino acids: CASSQDSSNEQFF. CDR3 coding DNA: TGCGCCAGCAGCCAAGACTCCTCCAATGAGCAGTTCTTC.

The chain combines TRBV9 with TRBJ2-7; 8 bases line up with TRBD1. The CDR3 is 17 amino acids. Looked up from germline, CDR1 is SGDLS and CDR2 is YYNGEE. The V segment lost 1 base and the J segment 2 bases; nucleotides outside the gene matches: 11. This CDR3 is CASSVFFKGTGAYEQYF. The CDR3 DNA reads TGTGCCAGCAGCGTATTTTTCAAGGGGACAGGCGCCTACGAGCAGTACTTC.

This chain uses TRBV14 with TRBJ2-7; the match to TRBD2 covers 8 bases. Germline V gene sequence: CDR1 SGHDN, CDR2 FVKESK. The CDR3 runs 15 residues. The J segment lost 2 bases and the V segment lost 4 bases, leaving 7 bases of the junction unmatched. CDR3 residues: CASSPRLAWAYEQYF. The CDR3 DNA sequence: TGTGCCAGCAGCCCGCGACTAGCGTGGGCCTACGAGCAGTACTTC. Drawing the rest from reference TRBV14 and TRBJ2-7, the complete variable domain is EAGVTQFPSHSVIEKGQTVTLRCDPISGHDNLYWYRRVMGKEIKFLLHFVKESKQDESGMPNNRFLAERTGGTYSTLKVQPAELEDSGVYFCASSPRLAWAYEQYFGPGTRLTVT.